Listed here are 18 T cell receptor beta chains from one sample, sequenced in a study of OX40 agonist ivuxolimab in advanced cancers. Sequencing was performed with immunoSEQ multiplex PCR; in TCRdb, only in-frame clones are kept and a portion is missing. This sample carries under 75,000 clones, approximately 90% of them seen once, and the ten largest clones take roughly 7.5%. This specimen consisted of CD4+ or CD8+ T cells sorted from blood, obtained in a trial of the OX40 agonist ivuxolimab. Receptors were obtained from an adult with an advanced solid tumor such as melanoma, head and neck, liver or kidney cancer.

V usage is TRBV27 and J usage is TRBJ2-7, with D possibly being TRBD2 (6 bases). This CDR3 comprises 14 residues. Germline CDR1 and CDR2: MNHEY and SMNVEV (reference sequence). V lost 4 bases, J lost 4 bases, and 14 bases lay in between. CDR3 sequence reads: CASSWGEPRYEQYF. The CDR3 DNA follows: TGTGCCAGCAGTTGGGGGGAACCCAGATACGAGCAGTACTTC.

This sequence joins TRBV5-6 and TRBJ2-7, with TRBD1 matching 8 bases. Germline V gives CDR1 SGHDT, CDR2 YYEEEE. The CDR3 consists of 15 residues. V lost 3 bases and J lost 2; bases outside the gene matches: 7. CDR3 sequence: CASSSKTGVAYEQYF. The CDR3, as DNA: TGTGCCAGCAGCTCCAAGACAGGGGTGGCCTACGAGCAGTACTTC.

The CDR3 DNA follows: TGCGCCAGCAGCCAACTAGAGGGAGGGAGCACTGAAGCTTTCTTT. Encoded protein: CASSQLEGGSTEAFF. This rearrangement joins TRBV4-3 to TRBJ1-1, with D hard to call. Germline V CDR1 and CDR2: LGHNA, YSLEER. The CDR3 extends over 15 amino acids. The V and J ends lost 2 bases and 4 bases respectively, with 14 bases between them.

V gene TRBV27 combines with J gene TRBJ2-1, with 7 bases matching TRBD2. V shed 3 bases, J shed 0 bases, and the junction held 5 bases outside the gene matches. The CDR3 is made up of 16 amino acids. Germline values: CDR1 MNHEY, CDR2 SMNVEV (reference sequence). CDR3 in DNA: TGTGCCAGCAGTTTTGGTGGCGGGGGCTCCTACAATGAGCAGTTCTTC. Translation: CASSFGGGGSYNEQFF.

The J gene is TRBJ2-7, the V gene TRBV9; no clear D. The CDR3 consists of 13 residues. Germline V gene sequence: CDR1 SGDLS, CDR2 YYNGEE. The V gene lost 0 bases and the J gene lost 3 bases, with 7 bases spanning the gap. The CDR3 spells CASSVAASYEQYF. The CDR3 coding sequence is TGTGCCAGCAGCGTAGCGGCCAGCTACGAGCAGTACTTC. The whole variable domain, remainder taken from reference TRBV9 and TRBJ2-7, is DSGVTQTPKHLITATGQRVTLRCSPRSGDLSVYWYQQSLDQGLQFLIQYYNGEERAKGNILERFSAQQFPDLHSELNLSSLELGDSALYFCASSVAASYEQYFGPGTRLTVT.

In its sample, this clone was seen once. The chain has TRBV5-6 and TRBJ2-7; 7 bases map to TRBD1. The CDR3 totals 13 residues. The germline V gene has CDR1 SGHDT and CDR2 YYEEEE. V shed 3 bases and J 3 bases; nucleotides not matched to a gene: 3. Here the CDR3 reads CASSSTGYYEQYF. CDR3 coding DNA: TGTGCCAGCAGCTCGACAGGGTACTACGAGCAGTACTTC.

J is TRBJ2-3 and V is TRBV5-6, with unresolved D. Germline assignment: CDR1 SGHDT and CDR2 YYEEEE. The CDR3 is 12 amino acids. V lost 0 bases, J lost 14 bases, and 13 bases lay in between. CDR3 region: CASSLGVLGWYF. In nucleotides, the CDR3 is TGTGCCAGCAGCTTGGGGGTTCTGGGATGGTATTTT.

With regard to this clone: A junction boundary mismatches the germline segment, possibly from a read error. The chain couples TRBV7-6 to TRBJ1-6; 8 bases line up with TRBD1. Looked up from germline, CDR1 is SGHVS and CDR2 is FNYEAQ. The CDR3 spans 14 residues. The DNA for the CDR3 is TGTGCCAGCAGCCCAGGACAGGGCGATTCCCCCCTCCACTTT. It specifies CASSPGQGDSPLHF.

This clone came up once. The rearrangement links TRBV27 to TRBJ1-6; 9 bases are a match to TRBD1. The CDR3 length is 14 residues. The V gene end was trimmed by 11 bases and the J gene end by 2 bases; junction bases not matched to a gene: 4. Germline V gene lookup returns CDR1 MNHEY and CDR2 SMNVEV (reference sequence). The CDR3 loop reads CAVGQGTYNSPLHF. Here the CDR3 DNA reads TGTGCCGTCGGACAGGGGACCTATAATTCACCCCTCCACTTT.

The gene calls are TRBV2 and TRBJ2-7, with D perhaps given as TRBD1 or TRBD2 (6 bases each). V lost 3 bases to trimming and J lost 3 bases, with 15 bases between them. The CDR3 length is 15 residues. Germline-derived CDR1 and CDR2 are SNHLY and FYNNEI. The CDR3 sequence is CASSDVGGPLYEQYF. CDR3 nucleotide sequence: TGTGCCAGCAGTGACGTCGGGGGCCCCCTCTACGAGCAGTACTTC.

This sequence joins TRBV2 and TRBJ2-2, with 7 bases lining up with TRBD1. The CDR3 contains 15 residues. CDR1 is SNHLY, CDR2 FYNNEI, per germline. Trimming cost V 6 bases and J 6 bases; bases outside gene matches: 10. CDR3 protein: CASRTLDRDAGELFF. The CDR3 region has the DNA TGTGCCAGCAGGACCTTAGACAGGGATGCCGGGGAGCTGTTTTTT.

Here the CDR3 reads CASSLTLLDQEQFF. CDR3 bases: TGCGCCAGCAGCTTGACCTTGTTGGACCAGGAGCAGTTCTTC. The gene calls are TRBV5-1 and TRBJ2-1, with unresolved D. This CDR3 is built from 14 residues. The V and J ends lost 1 base and 10 bases respectively, with 15 bases between them. Germline CDR1 and CDR2: SGHRS and YFSETQ.

The chain uses TRBV11-2 and TRBJ1-4, with TRBD1 as a possible D gene (6 bases). Germline V lookup: CDR1 SGHAT, CDR2 FQNNGV. The CDR3 spans 16 residues. Trimming took off 0 bases at V and 7 bases at J, with 15 bases between the two ends. In nucleotides, the CDR3 is TGTGCCAGCAGCTTAGAAGTCGCAGGGGATAGTGAAAAACTGTTTTTT. It encodes CASSLEVAGDSEKLFF.

The chain combines TRBV7-9 with TRBJ2-2; D may be TRBD1 (5 bases). Germline values: CDR1 SEHNR, CDR2 FQNEAQ (reference sequence). This CDR3 region has 15 residues. V lost 1 base to trimming and J lost 5 bases, with 11 bases between them. The CDR3 spells CASSLDWAGTGELFF. As DNA, the CDR3 is TGTGCCAGCAGCTTAGATTGGGCAGGGACCGGGGAGCTGTTTTTT.

This chain joins TRBV13 and TRBJ2-3; D ambiguous. This CDR3 is built from 11 residues. Trimming removed 5 bases from V and 3 bases from J, with 3 bases in between. The V gene's germline CDR1 is PRHDT and CDR2 FYEKMQ (reference sequence). The CDR3 loop is CASSPTDTQYF. The DNA of the CDR3 is TGTGCCAGCAGCCCGACAGATACGCAGTATTTT.

The rearrangement links TRBV9 to TRBJ2-3; no clear D. The CDR3 is made up of 14 amino acids. The germline V gene encodes CDR1 SGDLS and CDR2 YYNGEE. V was trimmed by 6 bases and J by 5 bases, leaving 16 bases between them. In nucleotides, the CDR3 is TGTGCCAGCACCGGTGCGTCGACGGAAGATACGCAGTATTTT. This codes for CASTGASTEDTQYF. The variable domain in full, completed from reference TRBV9 and TRBJ2-3, reads DSGVTQTPKHLITATGQRVTLRCSPRSGDLSVYWYQQSLDQGLQFLIQYYNGEERAKGNILERFSAQQFPDLHSELNLSSLELGDSALYFCASTGASTEDTQYFGPGTRLTVL.

CDR3 DNA sequence: TGTGCCAGCAGCCATACCGCAGGGGGTGGGTCCTACGAGCAGTACTTC. This gives the protein CASSHTAGGGSYEQYF. This sequence joins TRBV4-2 and TRBJ2-7, with 7 positions matching TRBD1. Germline assignment: CDR1 LGHNA and CDR2 YNFKEQ. Trimming took 3 bases from V and 1 from J; bases not matched to a gene: 9. The CDR3 consists of 16 residues.

The genes are TRBV5-1 and TRBJ2-7; tentatively, D is TRBD2 (7 bases). Germline-derived CDR1 and CDR2 are SGHRS and YFSETQ. Trimming removed 0 bases from V and 1 base from J, with 11 bases in between. The CDR3 totals 15 residues. The CDR3 DNA follows: TGCGCCAGCAGCTTGGCCGGGGGGCCGTCCTACGAGCAGTACTTC. The encoded protein is CASSLAGGPSYEQYF.